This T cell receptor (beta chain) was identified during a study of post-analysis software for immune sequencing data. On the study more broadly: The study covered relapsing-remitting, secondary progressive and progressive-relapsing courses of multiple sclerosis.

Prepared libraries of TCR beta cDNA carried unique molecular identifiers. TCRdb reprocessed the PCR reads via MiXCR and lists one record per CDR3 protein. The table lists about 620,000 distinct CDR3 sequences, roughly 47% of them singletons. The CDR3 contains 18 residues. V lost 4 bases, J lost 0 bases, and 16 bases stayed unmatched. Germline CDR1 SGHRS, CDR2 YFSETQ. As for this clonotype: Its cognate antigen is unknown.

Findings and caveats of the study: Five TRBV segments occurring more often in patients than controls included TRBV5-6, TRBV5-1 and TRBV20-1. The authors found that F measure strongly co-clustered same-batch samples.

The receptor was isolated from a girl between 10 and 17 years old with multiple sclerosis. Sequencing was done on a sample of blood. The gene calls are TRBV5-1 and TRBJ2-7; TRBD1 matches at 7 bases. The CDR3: CASSPVGRGFPSSYEQYF. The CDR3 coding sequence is TGCGCCAGCAGCCCCGTGGGCAGGGGGTTCCCGAGCTCCTACGAGCAGTACTTC.